This paragraph reports one T cell receptor (beta chain). Its antigen remains unidentified. No much larger clonotype is one base removed from it; base qualities were not supplied. Library generation was performed with the immunoSEQ multiplex PCR assay. The multiplex PCR relied on a mix of 60 forward primers for TCR Vbeta segments and 13 reverse primers for TCR Jbeta segments. The CDR3 region of rearranged TCR beta genes was amplified from genomic DNA with a multiplex PCR assay. The Illumina HiSeq System was used to sequence the amplified TCR beta libraries as 87-base-pair reads. Per the authors' processing: A later analysis counted about 80 million unique TCR beta chains across the 690 or so repertoires, and roughly 10 million of these chains were shared by at least two donors. Raw reads were error-corrected and collapsed into unique sequences by a nearest-neighbor algorithm in which closely related sequences were merged to remove PCR and sequencing errors. To assign V, D and J gene segments, CDR3 sequences were aligned to IMGT reference sequences. For a sequence to be retained, a match of at least six nucleotides to both a V gene segment and a J gene segment was required. A rearrangement was called productive if the CDR3 had no stop codons and remained in frame with V and J, and every other rearrangement was called non-productive. Following IMGT convention, CDR3 was defined as the stretch from the second conserved V-encoded cysteine to the conserved J-encoded phenylalanine. Sequences without an unambiguous match to a single V gene segment were excluded from the earlier analysis of 450 to 750 of the donors. In an earlier analysis of approximately 500 of the donors, a V segment was called functional when productive rearrangements were above 56.7%, and segregating when the standard deviation between donors exceeded 5%. A statistical classification framework was built for diagnosing cytomegalovirus status from the catalog of TCR beta chain sequences. In a later analysis, TCR nucleotide sequences were compared against IMGT/GENE-DB human TR gene sequences so that V and J genes could be assigned. In a later analysis, CDR3 sequences and most-parsimonious VDJ recombination scenarios were assigned using the TCRdist pipeline. A later analysis defined each TCR beta chain by its CDR3 amino acid sequence plus V-gene family, and excluded reads lacking a unique V-gene family. A later analysis removed 550 to 650 highly shared, low-generation-probability nucleotide sequences to deal with suspected cross-contamination and a sequencing artifact. A later analysis calculated a clonal expansion index for each public chain from normalized within-repertoire ranks of inferred template counts. In a later analysis, generation probabilities were computed using a VDJ recombination model fitted to out-of-frame rearrangements, and the results were checked against IGoR. A later analysis scored TCR-TCR, TCR-HLA and TCR-CMV co-occurrence with hypergeometric tests, applying a repertoire-size bias correction to TCR pairs. In a later analysis, false discovery rates were estimated by permuting HLA or CMV assignments 20 times. In a later analysis, co-occurring TCRs were grouped using DBSCAN, and TCRdist sequence similarity was added for clustering within HLA-allele-positive subsets. Repertoires with fewer than 30,000 or more than 120,000 public chains were left out of co-occurrence clustering, as were a few repertoires with anomalous nucleotide sharing. The immuneACCESS repertoire file appears here via TCRdb, limited to in-frame rearrangements. These files lack a portion of the clones; in checked studies, under half of the deficit traces to unresolved V genes, and the cause of the others is not known. V, J and clone size were drawn from that table, and D and trimming were deduced from the DNA. The sample records 120,000 to 150,000 clones, 60% to 85% of which are singletons. Around 13% of the sample belongs to the ten largest clones.

The sample is drawn from a study of cytomegalovirus exposure and HLA in healthy donors (dated by TCRdb to between 2016 and 2019). About the investigation overall: An earlier analysis of some 600 of the donors reported 276 Gb of sequence data and 95 million to 130 million unique TCR beta sequences obtained from approximately 180 million T cells. An earlier analysis of approximately 500 of the donors applied high-throughput TCR beta sequencing to assess whether each TCR beta V gene segment acted as functional or pseudogenic. HLA typing included class I and class II loci at four-digit resolution. Among roughly 400 genotyped donors of the cohort, an average of about 220,000 unique TCR beta nucleotide sequences was sequenced per donor, of which about 18% were non-productive. High-throughput TCR immunosequencing, statistical association of individual TCRs with disease status, and machine learning were combined to predict cytomegalovirus infection status. Because of strong linkage in the cohort, roughly five DR-DQ haplotypes were treated as single units for association and clustering. The study was designed to test whether signatures of past pathogen exposure could be identified by cataloging public T cell receptors. In addition to the first cohort of around 670 subjects, a separate validation cohort of about 120 different subjects was used. A later analysis re-examined previously published TCR beta repertoires from hundreds of donors and added high-resolution HLA genotyping to investigate patterns of TCR occurrence. Among the roughly 400 genotyped donors, approximately 81% belonged to the genetic ancestry cluster associated with self-reported Caucasian donors. Rather than drawing on any new phenotypic data, the later analysis identified candidate immune exposures from TCR beta sequences and the way those sequences occurred across donors. The study profiled the T cell repertoires of 550 to 700 subjects by immunosequencing and related them to cytomegalovirus serostatus. Alongside the repertoire data, information on donor age, sex, ethnicity and CMV serostatus was compiled. Genome-wide SNP genotypes for about 55% of the roughly 670 donors were used in a later genetic analysis, which treated that subset as a discovery cohort. All discovery cohort repertoires had been generated on a single sequencing platform. Typing coverage varied by locus: roughly 620-630 donors for A, B, C, DRB1 and DQB1; 522 for DQA1; about 570 for DPA1; 450 to 480 for DPB1. About 300 gigabases of sequencing data and roughly 81 million unique TCR sequences made up an early release that covered 500 to 700 HLA-typed donors.

The cohort was made up of about 610 healthy bone marrow donors. At the time of sampling, all cohort members were nominally healthy, though unrecorded immune exposures were likely present. The donor tested CMV seropositive and was one of the 289 seropositive cohort members. Each donor provided a peripheral blood sample, and peripheral blood mononuclear cells were used for TCR beta sequencing. The Qiagen DNeasy Blood Extraction Kit was used to extract genomic DNA from the blood cell samples. The paper's findings and limits, for the study overall: A later analysis associated 16,951 TCR beta sequences with specific HLA alleles at a false discovery rate of 0.05. When HLA alleles, especially DR and DQ, strongly co-occurred, attributing TCR associations to individual alleles was difficult. Presence/absence analyses assumed roughly uniform sequencing depth across donors, an assumption that may not hold. The sequencing pipeline was judged likely to have produced a cluster of highly shared sequence variants as a technical artifact. Three of the identified cytomegalovirus-associated TCR beta chains were confirmed in vitro to be specific for cytomegalovirus antigens. In this cohort, only TCR beta chains were sequenced, and detectable features were limited by the absence of alpha or paired-chain data. A later analysis found that TCR association rates varied across HLA loci, with DRB1 alleles showing the most associated TCRs and HLA-C alleles the fewest. Compared with equally common non-associated chains, HLA-associated TCR beta chains in a later analysis were more clonally expanded and had lower generation probabilities. An earlier analysis of approximately 600 of the donors showed that most TCR beta V segments appeared in productive rearrangements either about 87% or about 30% of the time, which broadly matched IMGT annotations. Because HLA typing was missing for some donors at each locus, association tests included only the typed subset. A further reported finding was that TCR beta sequences accurately predicted the HLA-A and HLA-B alleles for most subjects in the first cohort. Cytomegalovirus status was reported to be diagnosed by the classifier with high specificity and sensitivity in both the original and validation cohorts. According to a later analysis, parvovirus B19, influenza, CMV and Epstein-Barr virus appeared linked to several top co-occurrence clusters. Compared with the roughly 670-donor mean, donors in an Asian-associated ancestry cluster had fewer N-insertions in productive TCRs, according to a later genetic analysis. Correlated functional status among segregating V segments might reflect linkage disequilibrium, but an unknown experimental factor could not be ruled out. In a later analysis, most CMV-associated TCR beta chains were found to appear HLA-restricted, with HLA associations seemingly driven largely by CMV exposure. CMV serostatus was the only immune exposure information available for the cohort. A total of 150 or so TCR beta chains were listed by the study as associated with cytomegalovirus. Because counts were too low, roughly 16 rarely observed V segments, including chromosome 9 orphons, were left out of the earlier analysis of some 640 of the donors. A later genetic analysis associated a missense DCLRE1C variant with V-gene and J-gene trimming of TCR beta chains, and an independent cohort replicated the association. It was suggested by the authors that the approach could potentially be generalized to other disease states and immunological phenotypes. Across donors, most TCR sequences were observed very rarely, whereas some public TCRs were present in many individuals.

Material for sequencing was PBMCs. This clonotype was sampled from a man in his forties in good health and CMV-seropositive.

Here is the DNA: TGTGCCAGCAGCTCCTCGTTCAGGGGAAACACTGAAGCTTTCTTT. This codes for CASSSSFRGNTEAFF. The chain employs TRBV7-9 and TRBJ1-1; a weak D assignment points to TRBD1 (6 bases agree). From its cysteine to its phenylalanine, the CDR3 spans 15 amino acids. Of the read, only the CDR3 DNA is kept; its 45 bases are in frame from base 1. CDR1 and CDR2 were assigned from the germline V gene (reference sequence) as SEHNR and FQNEAQ. The V and J ends are trimmed by 4 bases and 2 bases, leaving 14 bases between them.